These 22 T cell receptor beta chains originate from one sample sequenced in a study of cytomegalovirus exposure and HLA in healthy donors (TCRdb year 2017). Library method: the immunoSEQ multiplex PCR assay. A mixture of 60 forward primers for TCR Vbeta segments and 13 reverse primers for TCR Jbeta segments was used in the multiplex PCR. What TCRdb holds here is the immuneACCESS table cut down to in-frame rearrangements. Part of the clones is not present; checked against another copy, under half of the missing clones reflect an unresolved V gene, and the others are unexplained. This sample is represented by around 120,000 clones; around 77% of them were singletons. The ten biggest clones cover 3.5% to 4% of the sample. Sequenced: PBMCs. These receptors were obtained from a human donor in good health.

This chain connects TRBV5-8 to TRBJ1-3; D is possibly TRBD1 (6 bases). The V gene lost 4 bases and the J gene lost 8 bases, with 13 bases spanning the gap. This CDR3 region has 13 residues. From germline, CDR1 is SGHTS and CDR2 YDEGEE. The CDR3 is CASSPQGSHTIYF. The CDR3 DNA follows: TGTGCCAGCAGCCCCCAGGGGAGCCACACCATATATTTT. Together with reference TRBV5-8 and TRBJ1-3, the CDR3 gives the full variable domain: EAGVTQSPTHLIKTRGQQATLRCSPISGHTSVYWYQQALGLGLQFLLWYDEGEERNRGNFPPRFSGRQFPNYSSELNVNALELEDSALYLCASSPQGSHTIYFGEGSWLTVV.

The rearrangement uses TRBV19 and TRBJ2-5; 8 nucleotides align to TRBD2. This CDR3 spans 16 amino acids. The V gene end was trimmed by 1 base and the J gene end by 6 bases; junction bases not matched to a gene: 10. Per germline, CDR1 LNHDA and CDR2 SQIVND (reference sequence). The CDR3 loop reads CASSIVPGGPVKTQYF. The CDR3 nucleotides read TGTGCCAGTAGTATAGTACCGGGAGGGCCGGTGAAGACCCAGTACTTC.

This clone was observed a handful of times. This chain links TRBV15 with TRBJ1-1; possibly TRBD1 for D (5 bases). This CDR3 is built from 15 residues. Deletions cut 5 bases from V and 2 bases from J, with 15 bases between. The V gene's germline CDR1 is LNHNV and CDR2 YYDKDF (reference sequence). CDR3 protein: CATSERGTENTEAFF. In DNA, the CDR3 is TGTGCCACCAGCGAGCGGGGGACGGAAAACACTGAAGCTTTCTTT.

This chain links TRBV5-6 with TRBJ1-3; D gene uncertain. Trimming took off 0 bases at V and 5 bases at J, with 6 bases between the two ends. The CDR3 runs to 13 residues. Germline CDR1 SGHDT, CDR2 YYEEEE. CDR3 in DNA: TGTGCCAGCAGCTTGGGCCAGAGAAACACCATATATTTT. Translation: CASSLGQRNTIYF.

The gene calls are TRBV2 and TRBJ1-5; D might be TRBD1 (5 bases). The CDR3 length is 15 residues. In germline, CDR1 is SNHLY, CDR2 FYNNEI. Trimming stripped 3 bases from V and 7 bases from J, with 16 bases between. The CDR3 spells CASSEGWGFGQPQHF. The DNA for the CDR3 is TGTGCCAGCAGTGAGGGTTGGGGCTTTGGGCAGCCCCAGCATTTT.

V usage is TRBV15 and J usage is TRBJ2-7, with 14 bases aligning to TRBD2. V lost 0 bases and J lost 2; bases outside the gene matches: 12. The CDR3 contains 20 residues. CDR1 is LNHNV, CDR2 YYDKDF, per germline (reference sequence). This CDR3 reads CATSRDRGRGGLAGAYEQYF. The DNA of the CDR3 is TGTGCCACCAGCAGAGACCGGGGACGGGGGGGACTAGCGGGAGCCTACGAGCAGTACTTC.

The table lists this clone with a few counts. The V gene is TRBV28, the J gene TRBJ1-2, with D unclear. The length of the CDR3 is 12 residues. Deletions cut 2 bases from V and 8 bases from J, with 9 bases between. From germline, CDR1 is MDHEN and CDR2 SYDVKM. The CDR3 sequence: CASSLGNEGYTF. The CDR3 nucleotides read TGTGCCAGCAGTTTAGGCAACGAAGGCTACACCTTC.

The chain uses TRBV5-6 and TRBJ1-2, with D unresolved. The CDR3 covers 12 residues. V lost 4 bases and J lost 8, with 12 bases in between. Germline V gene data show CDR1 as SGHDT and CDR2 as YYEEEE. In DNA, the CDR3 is TGTGCCAGCAGCCCCGAAGTTGGCGGCTACACCTTC. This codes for CASSPEVGGYTF.

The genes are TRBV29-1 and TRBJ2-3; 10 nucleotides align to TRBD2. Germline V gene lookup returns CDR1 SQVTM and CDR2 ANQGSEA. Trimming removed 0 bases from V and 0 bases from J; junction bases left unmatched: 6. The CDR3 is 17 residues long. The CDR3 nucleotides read TGCAGCGTTGAAGATTGGGGACTAGCGACGAGCACAGATACGCAGTATTTT. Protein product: CSVEDWGLATSTDTQYF.

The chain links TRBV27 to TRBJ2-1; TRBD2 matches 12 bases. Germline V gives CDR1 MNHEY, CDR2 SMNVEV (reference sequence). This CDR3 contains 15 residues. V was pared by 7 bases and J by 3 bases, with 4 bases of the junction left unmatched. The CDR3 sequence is CASKETSGGYNEQFF. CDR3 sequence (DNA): TGTGCCAGCAAGGAGACTAGCGGGGGCTACAATGAGCAGTTCTTC.

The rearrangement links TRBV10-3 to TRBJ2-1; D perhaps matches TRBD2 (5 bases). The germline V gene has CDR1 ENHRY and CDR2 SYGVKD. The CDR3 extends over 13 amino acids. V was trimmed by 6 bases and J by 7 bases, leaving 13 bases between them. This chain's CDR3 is CAIRDPSGNEQFF. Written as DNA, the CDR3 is TGTGCCATCAGGGACCCCTCGGGGAATGAGCAGTTCTTC.

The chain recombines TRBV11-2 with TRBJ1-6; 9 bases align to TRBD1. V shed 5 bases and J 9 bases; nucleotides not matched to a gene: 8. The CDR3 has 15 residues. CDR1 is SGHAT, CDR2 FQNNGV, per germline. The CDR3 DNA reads TGTGCCAGCAGCCTCTCCGGGACAGGGCCTTCACCCCTCCACTTT. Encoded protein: CASSLSGTGPSPLHF.

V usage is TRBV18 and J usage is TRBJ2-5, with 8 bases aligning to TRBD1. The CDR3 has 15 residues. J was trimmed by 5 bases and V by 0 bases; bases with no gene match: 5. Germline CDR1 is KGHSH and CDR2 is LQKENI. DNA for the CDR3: TGTGCCAGCTCACCACCGAACAGGGGGTTGGAGACCCAGTACTTC. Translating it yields CASSPPNRGLETQYF.

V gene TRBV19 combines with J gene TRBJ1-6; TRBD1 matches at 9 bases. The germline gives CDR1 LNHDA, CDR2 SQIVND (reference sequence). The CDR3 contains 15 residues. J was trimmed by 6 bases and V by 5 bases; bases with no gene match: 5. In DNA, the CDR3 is TGTGCCAGTAGTCCACGACAGGGGGGTAATTCACCCCTCCACTTT. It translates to CASSPRQGGNSPLHF.

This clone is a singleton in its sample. CDR3 DNA sequence: TGTGCCAGCAGTGAAGCCCCGAGCGGGACCCGTCGGGGGCAGTACTTC. It codes for CASSEAPSGTRRGQYF. The chain links TRBV6-1 to TRBJ2-7; 7 bases are a match to TRBD2. V lost 0 bases, J lost 9 bases, and 14 bases stayed unmatched. CDR1 and CDR2 from the germline V gene are MNHNS and SASEGT. The CDR3 has 16 residues.

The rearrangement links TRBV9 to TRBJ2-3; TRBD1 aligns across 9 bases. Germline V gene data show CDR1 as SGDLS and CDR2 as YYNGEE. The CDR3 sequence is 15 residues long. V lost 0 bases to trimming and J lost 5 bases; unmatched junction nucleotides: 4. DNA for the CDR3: TGTGCCAGCAGCGTAGGACAGGGGGTTGAAGATACGCAGTATTTT. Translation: CASSVGQGVEDTQYF.

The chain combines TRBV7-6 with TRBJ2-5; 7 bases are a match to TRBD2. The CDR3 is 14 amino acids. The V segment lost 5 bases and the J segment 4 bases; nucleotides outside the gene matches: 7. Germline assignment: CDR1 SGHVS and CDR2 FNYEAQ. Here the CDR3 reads CASSRTSASETQYF. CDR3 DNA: TGTGCCAGCAGCCGTACTAGCGCTTCAGAGACCCAGTACTTC.

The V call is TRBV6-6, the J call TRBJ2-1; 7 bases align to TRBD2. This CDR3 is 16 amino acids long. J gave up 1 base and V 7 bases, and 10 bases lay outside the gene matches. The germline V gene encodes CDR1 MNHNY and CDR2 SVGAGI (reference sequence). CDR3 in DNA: TGTGCCAGCATTGATCGGCCTAGCGGTTCCTACAATGAGCAGTTCTTC. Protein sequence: CASIDRPSGSYNEQFF.

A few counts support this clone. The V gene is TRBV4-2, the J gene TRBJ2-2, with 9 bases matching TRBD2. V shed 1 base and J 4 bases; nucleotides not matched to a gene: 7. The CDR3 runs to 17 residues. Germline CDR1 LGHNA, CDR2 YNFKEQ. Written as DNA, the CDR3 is TGTGCCAGCAGCCAAGGCGGCGGGAGGGCCCTCACCGGGGAGCTGTTTTTT. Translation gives CASSQGGGRALTGELFF.

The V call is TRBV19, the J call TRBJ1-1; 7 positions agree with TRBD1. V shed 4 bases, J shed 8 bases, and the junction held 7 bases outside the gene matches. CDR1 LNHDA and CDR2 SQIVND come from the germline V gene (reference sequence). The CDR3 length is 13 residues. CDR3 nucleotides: TGTGCCAGTAGTAAAACAAACAGGGGCGAAGCTTTCTTT. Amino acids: CASSKTNRGEAFF.

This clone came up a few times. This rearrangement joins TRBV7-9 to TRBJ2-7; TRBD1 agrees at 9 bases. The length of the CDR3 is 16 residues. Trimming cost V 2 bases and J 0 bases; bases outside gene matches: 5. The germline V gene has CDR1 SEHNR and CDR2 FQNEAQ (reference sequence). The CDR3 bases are TGTGCCAGCAGCTTAACGGGACAGGGAAACTCCTACGAGCAGTACTTC. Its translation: CASSLTGQGNSYEQYF.

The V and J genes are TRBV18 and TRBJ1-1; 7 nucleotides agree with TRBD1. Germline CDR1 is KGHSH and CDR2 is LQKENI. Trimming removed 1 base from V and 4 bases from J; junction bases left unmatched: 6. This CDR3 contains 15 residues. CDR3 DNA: TGTGCCAGCTCACCACAGATTGCAGGGGGCACTGAAGCTTTCTTT. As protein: CASSPQIAGGTEAFF.